This paragraph reports one T cell receptor (beta chain). These data originate in a study of technical replicates of blood from a handful of donors. The CDR3 extends over 12 amino acids. CDR1 is SGHTA, CDR2 FQGNSA, per germline. Trimming pared 6 bases from V and 7 bases from J, leaving 12 bases between. Clones were sequenced by immunoSEQ multiplex PCR, and TCRdb holds only the in-frame ones, with some missing. The sample has 65,000 to 95,000 clones; 93% are singletons. The rearrangement links TRBV7-2 to TRBJ1-1; no clear D gene. The sample was T cells isolated from PBMCs. The clonotype was recovered from a human donor in good health. Here the CDR3 reads CASSFTLNEAFF. The DNA for the CDR3 is TGTGCCAGCAGTTTCACCCTAAATGAAGCTTTCTTT. The full variable domain, rest sourced from reference TRBV7-2 and TRBJ1-1, is GAGVSQSPSNKVTEKGKDVELRCDPISGHTALYWYRQSLGQGLEFLIYFQGNSAPDKSGLPSDRFSAERTGGSVSTLTIQRTQQEDSAVYLCASSFTLNEAFFGQGTRLTVV.